The 13 T cell receptor beta chains reported below all come from one sample, sequenced in a study of cytomegalovirus exposure and HLA in healthy donors. The data were produced by immunoSEQ multiplex PCR, yet TCRdb's version contains in-frame clones alone and is incomplete. The top ten clones hold 20% to 25% of a sample with over 75,000 clones, 85% of them seen once. Sequencing was performed on PBMCs. These receptors were obtained from a man in his late teens or twenties in good health and CMV-seropositive.

This CDR3 reads CASSLGQGDWRLAGGGTGELFF. The CDR3 DNA follows: TGCGCCAGCAGCTTGGGACAGGGCGATTGGAGACTAGCGGGAGGGGGCACCGGGGAGCTGTTTTTT. The V gene is TRBV5-1, the J gene TRBJ2-2; 14 nucleotides match TRBD2. The CDR3 covers 22 residues. V shed 0 bases and J 4 bases; nucleotides not matched to a gene: 17. Germline values: CDR1 SGHRS, CDR2 YFSETQ.

CDR3 nucleotides: TGCGCCAGCACGGAGTCCGAGGCAGATACGCAGTATTTT. It is translated as CASTESEADTQYF. This rearrangement joins TRBV10-1 to TRBJ2-3; D is unresolved. Germline V gene lookup returns CDR1 WNHNN and CDR2 SYGVQD (reference sequence). The CDR3 consists of 13 residues. The ends were cut back, 7 bases at V and 4 bases at J, with 12 bases in the middle.

This chain uses TRBV5-6 with TRBJ2-5; D is perhaps TRBD1 (8 bases). The length of the CDR3 is 16 residues. The V gene's germline CDR1 is SGHDT and CDR2 YYEEEE. The V and J ends lost 0 bases and 3 bases respectively, with 15 bases between them. The CDR3 DNA reads as TGTGCCAGCAGCTTGGCCGGGGGGACAGGTGAAGAGACCCAGTACTTC. Protein sequence: CASSLAGGTGEETQYF.

This sequence joins TRBV2 and TRBJ1-1; possibly TRBD1 for D (5 bases). This CDR3 is built from 13 residues. V was trimmed by 9 bases and J by 0 bases, leaving 11 bases between them. Germline-derived CDR1 and CDR2 are SNHLY and FYNNEI. This CDR3 reads CARPGGMNTEAFF. The CDR3 DNA reads TGTGCCAGACCCGGGGGGATGAACACTGAAGCTTTCTTT.

This clone appeared a single time. The chain couples TRBV2 to TRBJ2-5; tentative D call: TRBD1 (6 bases). In germline, CDR1 is SNHLY, CDR2 FYNNEI. The CDR3 covers 15 residues. V lost 6 bases and J 0 bases, leaving 14 bases between the germline ends. Written as DNA, the CDR3 is TGTGCCAGCAGCGCAGGACAGAGGTACCAAGAGACCCAGTACTTC. Its translation is CASSAGQRYQETQYF.

This clone appeared a single time. The rearrangement links TRBV28 to TRBJ1-5; weak D call: TRBD1 (6 bases). This CDR3 has 13 amino acids. V lost 11 bases to trimming and J lost 4 bases, with 15 bases between them. The germline V gene encodes CDR1 MDHEN and CDR2 SYDVKM. The CDR3 loop reads CAGGPGGNQPQHF. The CDR3 nucleotides read TGTGCCGGGGGGCCGGGAGGAAATCAGCCCCAGCATTTT. The full variable domain, completed using reference TRBV28 and TRBJ1-5, is DVKVTQSSRYLVKRTGEKVFLECVQDMDHENMFWYRQDPGLGLRLIYFSYDVKMKEKGDIPEGYSVSREKKERFSLILESASTNQTSMYLCAGGPGGNQPQHFGDGTRLSIL.

This clone was seen a handful of times. The chain is built from TRBV19 and TRBJ1-5; D ambiguous. The CDR3 runs 13 residues. Trimming took off 3 bases at V and 6 bases at J, with 9 bases between the two ends. The germline CDR1 and CDR2 sequences are LNHDA and SQIVND (reference sequence). This CDR3 is CASSIVVSQPQHF. The CDR3 DNA sequence: TGTGCCAGTAGTATCGTGGTGAGTCAGCCCCAGCATTTT.

The chain employs TRBV28 and TRBJ2-2; the D is unclear. Trimming took off 5 bases at V and 4 bases at J, with 8 bases between the two ends. The CDR3 consists of 13 residues. The V gene's germline CDR1 is MDHEN and CDR2 SYDVKM. The CDR3 region is CASSLTSTGELFF. The CDR3 nucleotides read TGTGCCAGCAGTCTTACATCCACCGGGGAGCTGTTTTTT.

The chain joins TRBV23-1 to TRBJ2-7; possibly TRBD2 for D (6 bases). TRBV23-1 counts as an open reading frame of uncertain function. This CDR3 is built from 17 residues. Trimming stripped 4 bases from V and 5 bases from J, with 24 bases between. The CDR3 spells CASSLTCGITLGHEQYF. The CDR3 DNA reads as TGCGCCAGCAGTCTTACTTGCGGGATCACCCTAGGGCACGAGCAGTACTTC.

This clone was seen only a few times. The chain is built from TRBV19 and TRBJ2-2, with 10 positions matching TRBD1. Trimming at V came to 11 bases and at J to 6 bases, leaving 6 bases not matched to a gene. The V gene's germline CDR1 is LNHDA and CDR2 SQIVND (reference sequence). CDR3 length: 13 amino acids. This CDR3 is CAGRQGAAGELFF. The CDR3 region has the DNA TGTGCCGGCAGACAGGGGGCAGCCGGGGAGCTGTTTTTT.

V usage is TRBV2 and J usage is TRBJ1-1, with TRBD1 matching 8 bases. With V trimmed by 6 bases and J by 0 bases, 3 bases remained unmatched. The CDR3 sequence is 14 residues long. Germline lookup yields CDR1 SNHLY and CDR2 FYNNEI. DNA for the CDR3: TGTGCCAGCAGGGAGGGACAGGTGAACACTGAAGCTTTCTTT. Amino acids: CASREGQVNTEAFF.

The V gene is TRBV6-5, the J gene TRBJ2-1, with TRBD1 matching over 9 bases. The germline gives CDR1 MNHEY, CDR2 SVGAGI. This CDR3 has 16 residues. V lost 0 bases and J lost 5; bases outside the gene matches: 5. CDR3 DNA sequence: TGTGCCAGCAGTTACTCGGACAGGGGCAGAGACAATGAGCAGTTCTTC. It encodes CASSYSDRGRDNEQFF.

V gene TRBV30 combines with J gene TRBJ1-5, with a possible D match to TRBD1 (6 bases). The V end lost 1 base, the J end lost 5 bases, and 9 bases lay between the germline ends. Germline-derived CDR1 and CDR2 are GTSNPN and SVGIG (reference sequence). The CDR3 is 13 residues long. CDR3 in amino acids: CAWSADSDQPQHF. In nucleotides, the CDR3 is TGTGCCTGGAGTGCGGACAGCGATCAGCCCCAGCATTTT.